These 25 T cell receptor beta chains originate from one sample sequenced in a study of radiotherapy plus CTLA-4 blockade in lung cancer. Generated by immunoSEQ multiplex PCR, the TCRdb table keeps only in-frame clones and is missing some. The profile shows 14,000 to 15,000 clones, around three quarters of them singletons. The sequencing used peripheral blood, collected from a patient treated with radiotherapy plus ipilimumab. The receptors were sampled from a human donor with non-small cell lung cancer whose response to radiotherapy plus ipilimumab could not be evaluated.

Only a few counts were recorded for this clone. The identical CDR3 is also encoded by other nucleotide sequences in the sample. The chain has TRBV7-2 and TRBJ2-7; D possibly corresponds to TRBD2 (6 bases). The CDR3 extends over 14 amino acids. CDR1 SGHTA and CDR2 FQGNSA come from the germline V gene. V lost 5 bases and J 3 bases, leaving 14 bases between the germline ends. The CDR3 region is CASSLRGTDYEQYF. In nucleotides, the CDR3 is TGTGCCAGCAGCCTGCGCGGGACGGACTACGAGCAGTACTTC.

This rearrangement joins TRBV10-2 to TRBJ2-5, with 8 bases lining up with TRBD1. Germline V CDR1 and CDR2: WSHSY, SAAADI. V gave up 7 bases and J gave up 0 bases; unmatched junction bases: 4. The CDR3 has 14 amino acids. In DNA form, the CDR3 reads TGCGCCAGCACCGGACAGGGCTACCAAGAGACCCAGTACTTC. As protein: CASTGQGYQETQYF.

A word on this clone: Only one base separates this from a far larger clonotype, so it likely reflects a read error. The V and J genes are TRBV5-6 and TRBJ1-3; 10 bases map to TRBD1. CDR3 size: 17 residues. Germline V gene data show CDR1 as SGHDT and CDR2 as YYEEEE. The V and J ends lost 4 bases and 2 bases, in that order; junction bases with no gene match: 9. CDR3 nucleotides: TGTGCCAGCAGCCAAAGGACAGGGGGTAGAGCTGGAAACACCATATATTTT. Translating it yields CASSQRTGGRAGNTIYF.

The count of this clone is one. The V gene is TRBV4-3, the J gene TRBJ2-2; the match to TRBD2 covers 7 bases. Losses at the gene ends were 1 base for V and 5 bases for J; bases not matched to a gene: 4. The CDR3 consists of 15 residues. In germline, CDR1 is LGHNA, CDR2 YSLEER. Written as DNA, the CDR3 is TGCGCCAGCAGCCAAGGAAGGCGGGGGACCGGGGAGCTGTTTTTT. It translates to CASSQGRRGTGELFF.

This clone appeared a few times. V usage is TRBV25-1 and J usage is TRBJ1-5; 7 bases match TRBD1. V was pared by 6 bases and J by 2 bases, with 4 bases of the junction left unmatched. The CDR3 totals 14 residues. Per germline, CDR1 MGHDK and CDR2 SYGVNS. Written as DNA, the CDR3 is TGTGCCAGCAGGGGACAGAATGGCAATCAGCCCCAGCATTTT. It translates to CASRGQNGNQPQHF.

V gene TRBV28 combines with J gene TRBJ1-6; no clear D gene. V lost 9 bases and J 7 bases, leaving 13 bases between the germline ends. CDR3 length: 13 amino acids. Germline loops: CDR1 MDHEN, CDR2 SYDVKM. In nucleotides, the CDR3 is TGTGCCAGTACACGTTCTCTGAATTCACCCCTCCACTTT. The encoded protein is CASTRSLNSPLHF.

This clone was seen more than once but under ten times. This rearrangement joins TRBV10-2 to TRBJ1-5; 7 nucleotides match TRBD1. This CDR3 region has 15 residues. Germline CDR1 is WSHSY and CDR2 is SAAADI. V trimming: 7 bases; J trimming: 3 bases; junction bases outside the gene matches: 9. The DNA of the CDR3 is TGCGCCAGCATGCCCTACAGGGGCACCAATCAGCCCCAGCATTTT. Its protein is CASMPYRGTNQPQHF.

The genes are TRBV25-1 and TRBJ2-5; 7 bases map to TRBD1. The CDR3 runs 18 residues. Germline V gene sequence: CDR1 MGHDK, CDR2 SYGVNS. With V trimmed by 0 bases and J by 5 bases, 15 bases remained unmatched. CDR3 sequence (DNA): TGTGCCAGCAGTGAATATTTCGGGGACAGCCCGAATCCGGAGACCCAGTACTTC. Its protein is CASSEYFGDSPNPETQYF. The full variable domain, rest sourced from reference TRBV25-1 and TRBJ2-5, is EADIYQTPRYLVIGTGKKITLECSQTMGHDKMYWYQQDPGMELHLIHYSYGVNSTEKGDLSSESTVSRIRTEHFPLTLESARPSHTSQYLCASSEYFGDSPNPETQYFGPGTRLLVL.

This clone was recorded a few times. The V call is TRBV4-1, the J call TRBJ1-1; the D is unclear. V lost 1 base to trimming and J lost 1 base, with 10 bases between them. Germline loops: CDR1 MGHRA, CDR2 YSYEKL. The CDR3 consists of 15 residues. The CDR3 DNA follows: TGCGCCAGCAGCCAAGGACATGCCCCGAACACTGAAGCTTTCTTT. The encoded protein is CASSQGHAPNTEAFF.

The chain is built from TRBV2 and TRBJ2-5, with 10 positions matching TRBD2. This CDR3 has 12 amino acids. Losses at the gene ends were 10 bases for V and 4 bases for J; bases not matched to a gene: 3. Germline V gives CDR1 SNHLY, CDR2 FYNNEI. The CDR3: CATSGGAETQYF. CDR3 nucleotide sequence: TGTGCCACAAGCGGGGGGGCAGAGACCCAGTACTTC. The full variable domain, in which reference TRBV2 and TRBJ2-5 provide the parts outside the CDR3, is EPEVTQTPSHQVTQMGQEVILRCVPISNHLYFYWYRQILGQKVEFLVSFYNNEISEKSEIFDDQFSVERPDGSNFTLKIRSTKLEDSAMYFCATSGGAETQYFGPGTRLLVL.

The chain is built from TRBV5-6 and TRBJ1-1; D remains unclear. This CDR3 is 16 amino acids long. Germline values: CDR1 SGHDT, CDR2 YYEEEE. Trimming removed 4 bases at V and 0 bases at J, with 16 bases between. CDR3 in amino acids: CASSLPPGGMNTEAFF. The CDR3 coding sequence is TGTGCCAGCAGCCTCCCGCCAGGAGGGATGAACACTGAAGCTTTCTTT.

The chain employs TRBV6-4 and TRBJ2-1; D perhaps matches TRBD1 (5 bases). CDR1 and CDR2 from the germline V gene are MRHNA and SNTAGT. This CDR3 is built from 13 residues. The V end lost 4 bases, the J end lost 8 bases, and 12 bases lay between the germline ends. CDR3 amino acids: CASSVSLGDEQFF. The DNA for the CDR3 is TGTGCCAGCAGTGTCTCTTTAGGGGATGAGCAGTTCTTC.

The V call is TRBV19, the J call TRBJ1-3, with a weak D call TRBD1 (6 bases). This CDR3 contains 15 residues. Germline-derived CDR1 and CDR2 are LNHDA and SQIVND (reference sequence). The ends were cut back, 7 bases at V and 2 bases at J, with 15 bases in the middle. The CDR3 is CASTPSDSPGNTIYF. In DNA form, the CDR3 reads TGTGCCAGTACCCCTTCGGACAGTCCTGGAAACACCATATATTTT.

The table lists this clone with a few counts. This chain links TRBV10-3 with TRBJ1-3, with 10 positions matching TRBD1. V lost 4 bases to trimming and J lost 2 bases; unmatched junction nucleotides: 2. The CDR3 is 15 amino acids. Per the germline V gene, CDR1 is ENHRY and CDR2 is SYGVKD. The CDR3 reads CAISADRGAGNTIYF. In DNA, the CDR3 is TGTGCCATCAGTGCGGACAGGGGGGCTGGAAACACCATATATTTT.

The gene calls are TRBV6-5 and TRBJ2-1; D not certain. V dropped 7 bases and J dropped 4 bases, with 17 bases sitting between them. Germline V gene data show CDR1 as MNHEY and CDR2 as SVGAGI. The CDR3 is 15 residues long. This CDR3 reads CASTPRQSTYNEQFF. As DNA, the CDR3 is TGTGCCAGCACCCCACGCCAATCTACTTACAATGAGCAGTTCTTC.

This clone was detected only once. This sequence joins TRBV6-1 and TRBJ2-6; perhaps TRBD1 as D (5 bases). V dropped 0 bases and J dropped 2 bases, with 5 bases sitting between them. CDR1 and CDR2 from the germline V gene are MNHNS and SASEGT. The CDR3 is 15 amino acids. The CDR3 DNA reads TGTGCCAGCAGTGAAGCCAGGGCTGGGGCCAACGTCCTGACTTTC. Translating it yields CASSEARAGANVLTF.

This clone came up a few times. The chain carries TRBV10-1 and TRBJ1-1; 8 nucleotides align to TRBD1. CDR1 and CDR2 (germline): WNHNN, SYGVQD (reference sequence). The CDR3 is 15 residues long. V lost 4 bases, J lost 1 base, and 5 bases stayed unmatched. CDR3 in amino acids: CASSASGGKNTEAFF. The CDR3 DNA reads TGCGCCAGCAGTGCATCAGGGGGCAAGAACACTGAAGCTTTCTTT.

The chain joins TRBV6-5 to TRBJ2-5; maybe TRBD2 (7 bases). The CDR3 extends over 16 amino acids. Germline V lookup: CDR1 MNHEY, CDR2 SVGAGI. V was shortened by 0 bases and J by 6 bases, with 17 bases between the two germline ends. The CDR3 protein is CASSYSPGGSGKTQYF. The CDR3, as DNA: TGTGCCAGCAGTTACTCCCCGGGGGGCTCAGGAAAGACCCAGTACTTC.

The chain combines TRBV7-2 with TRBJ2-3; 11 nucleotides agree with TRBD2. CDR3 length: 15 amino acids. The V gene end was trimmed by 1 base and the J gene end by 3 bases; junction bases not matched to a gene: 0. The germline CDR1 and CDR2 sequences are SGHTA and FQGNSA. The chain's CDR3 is CASSLGLAGTDTQYF. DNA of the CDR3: TGTGCCAGCAGCTTAGGACTAGCGGGGACAGATACGCAGTATTTT.

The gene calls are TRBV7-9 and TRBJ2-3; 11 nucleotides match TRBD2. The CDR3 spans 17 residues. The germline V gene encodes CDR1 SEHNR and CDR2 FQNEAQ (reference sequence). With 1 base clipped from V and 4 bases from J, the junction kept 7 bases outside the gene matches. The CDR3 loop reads CASSLGGTSGSSDTQYF. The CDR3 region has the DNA TGTGCCAGCAGCTTAGGGGGGACTAGCGGATCATCAGATACGCAGTATTTT.

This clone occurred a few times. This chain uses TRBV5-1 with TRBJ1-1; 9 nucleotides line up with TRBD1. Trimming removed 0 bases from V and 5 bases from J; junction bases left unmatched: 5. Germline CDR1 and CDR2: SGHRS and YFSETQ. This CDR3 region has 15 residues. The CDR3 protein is CASSLETGQGTEAFF. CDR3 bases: TGCGCCAGCAGCTTGGAAACAGGACAGGGGACTGAAGCTTTCTTT. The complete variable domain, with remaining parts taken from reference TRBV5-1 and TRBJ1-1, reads KAGVTQTPRYLIKTRGQQVTLSCSPISGHRSVSWYQQTPGQGLQFLFEYFSETQRNKGNFPGRFSGRQFSNSRSEMNVSTLELGDSALYLCASSLETGQGTEAFFGQGTRLTVV.

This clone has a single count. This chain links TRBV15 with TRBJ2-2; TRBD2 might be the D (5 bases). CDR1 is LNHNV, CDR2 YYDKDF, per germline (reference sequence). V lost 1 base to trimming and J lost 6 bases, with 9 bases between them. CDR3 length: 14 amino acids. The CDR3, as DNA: TGTGCCACCAGCAGAGGAGCGGCGGCCGGGGAGCTGTTTTTT. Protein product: CATSRGAAAGELFF.

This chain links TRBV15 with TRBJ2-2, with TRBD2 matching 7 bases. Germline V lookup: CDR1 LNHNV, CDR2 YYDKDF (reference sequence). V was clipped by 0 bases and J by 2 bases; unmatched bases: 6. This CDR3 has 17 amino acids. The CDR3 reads CATSRDLGTINTGELFF. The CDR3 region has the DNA TGTGCCACCAGCAGAGATCTGGGGACTATTAACACCGGGGAGCTGTTTTTT.

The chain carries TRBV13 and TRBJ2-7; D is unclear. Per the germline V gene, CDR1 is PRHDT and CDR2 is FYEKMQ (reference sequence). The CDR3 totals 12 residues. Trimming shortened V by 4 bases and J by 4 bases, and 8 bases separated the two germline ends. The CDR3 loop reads CASSSGPYEQYF. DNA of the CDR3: TGTGCCAGCAGCTCTGGGCCGTACGAGCAGTACTTC.

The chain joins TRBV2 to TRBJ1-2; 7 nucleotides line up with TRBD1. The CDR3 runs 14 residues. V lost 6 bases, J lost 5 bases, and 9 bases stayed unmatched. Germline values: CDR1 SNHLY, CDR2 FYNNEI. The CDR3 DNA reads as TGTGCCAGCAGGAGAACAGGGGCAGGGTATGGCTACACCTTC. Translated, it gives CASRRTGAGYGYTF.